A selection of T cell receptor beta chains follows, all from one sample in a study of technical replicates of blood from a few donors. The repertoire was sequenced with immunoSEQ multiplex PCR; TCRdb's copy has only in-frame clones and lacks some. The sample yields 100,000 or so clones, under 96% seen once. Sample: T cells isolated from PBMCs. Every receptor here comes from a human donor in good health. Both conserved end residues are part of each CDR3. The order of the fields is CDR3 length, J gene, V gene, CDR3 protein.

16 TRBJ2-1 TRBV27 CASSLSIAASYNEQFF
15 TRBJ1-3 TRBV12-5 CASGRPDRAGNTIYF
10 TRBJ2-2 TRBV11-2 CAGGGGELFF
13 TRBJ1-2 TRBV6-1 CASRPGGLGGYTF
15 TRBJ2-3 TRBV7-6 CASSFSGGAEDTQYF
11 TRBJ2-7 TRBV20-1 CSARRGYEQYF
13 TRBJ1-2 TRBV4-2 CASSQDPGGDYTF
14 TRBJ1-4 TRBV11-3 CASSWTGSNEKLFF
15 TRBJ1-4 TRBV5-1 CASSAGQGTNEKLFF
15 TRBJ1-1 TRBV7-9 CASSPPGQANTEAFF
15 TRBJ2-3 TRBV27 CASFKGARGTDTQYF
15 TRBJ2-5 TRBV29-1 CSVWGTSGGEETQYF
16 TRBJ2-1 TRBV7-2 CASSDSRRGNYNEQFF
15 TRBJ1-4 TRBV5-5 CASSSTWGREEKLFF
14 TRBJ2-3 TRBV10-3 CAISAGTGTDTQYF
13 TRBJ2-7 TRBV6-1 CASRGGGAYEQYF
15 TRBJ2-5 TRBV6-5 CASSLGAGTLETQYF
16 TRBJ2-7 TRBV5-4 CASSDKRDSDTYEQYF
15 TRBJ1-1 TRBV6-5 CASSYSGSGNTEAFF
14 TRBJ2-1 TRBV5-6 CASSFRTSGNYGFF
17 TRBJ2-3 TRBV14 CASSPFYGQSSTDTQYF
16 TRBJ2-5 TRBV5-5 CASSPKWTGFQETQYF
12 TRBJ2-7 TRBV7-9 CASSFDIYEQYF
15 TRBJ2-1 TRBV5-1 CASSDRSGDYNEQFF
15 TRBJ1-2 TRBV5-1 CASSLTTGTNYGYTF
17 TRBJ2-1 TRBV6-4 CASSDTTSASSYNEQFF
14 TRBJ2-1 TRBV28 CATTGTGRVNEQFF
13 TRBJ2-7 TRBV7-9 CASSLDRAGGQYF
14 TRBJ2-3 TRBV2 CASSVEAFTDTQYF